This T cell receptor (beta chain) came from a study of long-term antiretroviral therapy in people with HIV. General study points: The blood, collected between 2004 and 2017, was possibly taken under older ART regimens. Diversity increased after ART yet remained lower than in transplant donor controls.

Runs used v3.0 of the immunoSEQ assay and were done at survey level. The protocol was immunoSEQ multiplex PCR, while the TCRdb copy is restricted to in-frame clones and leaves out a portion. This table holds about 21,000 clones, 85% to 90% found once. In the case of this clone: Its antigen is unknown.

Germline values: CDR1 KGHSH, CDR2 LQKENI. With V trimmed by 6 bases and J by 2 bases, 18 bases remained unmatched. The CDR3 covers 19 residues. This sample comprised unsorted PBMCs, obtained 2.3 years after starting antiretroviral therapy. The source of this sequence is a man between 60 and 75 years old with HIV. This chain links TRBV18 with TRBJ1-4; 7 bases match TRBD1. The CDR3, as DNA: TGTGCCAGCTCGCGAAGACAGGGCACAGGCGAAATGACTAATGAAAAACTGTTTTTT. Protein sequence: CASSRRQGTGEMTNEKLFF. The variable domain in full, with the rest retrieved from reference TRBV18 and TRBJ1-4, is NAGVMQNPRHLVRRRGQEARLRCSPMKGHSHVYWYRQLPEEGLKFMVYLQKENIIDESGMPKERFSAEFPKEGPSILRIQQVVRGDSAAYFCASSRRQGTGEMTNEKLFFGSGTQLSVL.